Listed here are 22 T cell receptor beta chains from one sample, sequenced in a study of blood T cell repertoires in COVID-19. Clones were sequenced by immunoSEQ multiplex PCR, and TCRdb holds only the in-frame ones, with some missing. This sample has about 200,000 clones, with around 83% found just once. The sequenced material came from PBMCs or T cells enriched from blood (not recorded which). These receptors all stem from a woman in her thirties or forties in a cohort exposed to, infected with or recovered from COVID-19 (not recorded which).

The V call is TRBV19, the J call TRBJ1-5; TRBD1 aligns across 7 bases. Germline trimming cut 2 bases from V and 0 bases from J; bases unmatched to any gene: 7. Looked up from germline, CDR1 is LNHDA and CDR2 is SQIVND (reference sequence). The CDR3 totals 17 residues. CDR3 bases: TGTGCCAGTAGTATAAGGGTAGGGGGCTATAGCAATCAGCCCCAGCATTTT. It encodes CASSIRVGGYSNQPQHF.

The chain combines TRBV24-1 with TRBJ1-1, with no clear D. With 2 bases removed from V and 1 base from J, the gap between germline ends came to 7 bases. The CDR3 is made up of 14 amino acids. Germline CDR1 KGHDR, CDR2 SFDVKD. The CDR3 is CATSDSWRNTEAFF. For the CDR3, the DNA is TGTGCCACCAGTGATTCGTGGAGGAACACTGAAGCTTTCTTT.

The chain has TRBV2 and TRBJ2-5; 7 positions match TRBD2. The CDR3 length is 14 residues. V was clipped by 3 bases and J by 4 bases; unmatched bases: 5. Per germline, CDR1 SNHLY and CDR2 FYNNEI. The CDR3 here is CASSEAGRTETQYF. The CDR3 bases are TGTGCCAGCAGTGAGGCCGGGAGGACAGAGACCCAGTACTTC.

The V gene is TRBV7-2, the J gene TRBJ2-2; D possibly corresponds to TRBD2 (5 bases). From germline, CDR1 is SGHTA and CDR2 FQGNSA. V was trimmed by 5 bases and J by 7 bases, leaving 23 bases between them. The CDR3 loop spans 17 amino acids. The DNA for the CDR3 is TGTGCCAGCAGCCCCCCTCGGGGAGATACAACCGGCGGGGAGCTGTTTTTT. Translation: CASSPPRGDTTGGELFF.

The CDR3 nucleotides are TGTGCCAGCAGCTCTGGACAGGGCTACTCTTCCTACGAGCAGTACTTC. It specifies CASSSGQGYSSYEQYF. The chain uses TRBV5-4 and TRBJ2-7, with 8 bases aligning to TRBD1. The ends lost 3 bases at V and 1 base at J; junction bases unmatched: 9. This CDR3 has 16 amino acids. Per the germline V gene, CDR1 is SGHNT and CDR2 is YYREEE (reference sequence).

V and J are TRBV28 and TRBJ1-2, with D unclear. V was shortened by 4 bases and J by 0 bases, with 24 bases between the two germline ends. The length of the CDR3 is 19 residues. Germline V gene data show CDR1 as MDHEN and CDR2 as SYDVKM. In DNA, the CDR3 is TGTGCCAGCAGTTCCTGGGGAGCCTTGCAGTCTGGCACTAACTATGGCTACACCTTC. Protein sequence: CASSSWGALQSGTNYGYTF.

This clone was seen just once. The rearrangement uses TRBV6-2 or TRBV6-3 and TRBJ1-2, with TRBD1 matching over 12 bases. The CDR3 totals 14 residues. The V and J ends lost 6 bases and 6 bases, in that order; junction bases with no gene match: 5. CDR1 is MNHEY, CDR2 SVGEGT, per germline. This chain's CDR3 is CASSRDRGQDGYTF. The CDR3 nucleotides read TGTGCCAGCAGCCGGGACAGGGGGCAGGATGGCTACACCTTC.

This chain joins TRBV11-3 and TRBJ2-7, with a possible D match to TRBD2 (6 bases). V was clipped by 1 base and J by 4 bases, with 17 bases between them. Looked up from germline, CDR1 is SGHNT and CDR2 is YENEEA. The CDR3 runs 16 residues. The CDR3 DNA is TGTGCCAGCAGCTTAGGGGGGACTCCCCCAACTTACGAGCAGTACTTC. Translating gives CASSLGGTPPTYEQYF.

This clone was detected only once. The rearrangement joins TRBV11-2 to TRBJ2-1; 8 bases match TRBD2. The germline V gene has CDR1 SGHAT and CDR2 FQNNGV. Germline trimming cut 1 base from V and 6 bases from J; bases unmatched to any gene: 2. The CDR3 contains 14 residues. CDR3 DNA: TGTGCCAGCAGCTTAGGTCTAGCGGGCAATGAGCAGTTCTTC. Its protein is CASSLGLAGNEQFF.

CDR3: CASSPRSSGYNEQFF. CDR3 DNA: TGTGCCAGCAGTCCCAGGTCTAGCGGATACAATGAGCAGTTCTTC. The V call is TRBV5-4, the J call TRBJ2-1; 7 positions agree with TRBD2. CDR3 length equals 15 residues. The germline CDR1 and CDR2 sequences are SGHNT and YYREEE (reference sequence). V shed 5 bases and J 4 bases; nucleotides not matched to a gene: 9.

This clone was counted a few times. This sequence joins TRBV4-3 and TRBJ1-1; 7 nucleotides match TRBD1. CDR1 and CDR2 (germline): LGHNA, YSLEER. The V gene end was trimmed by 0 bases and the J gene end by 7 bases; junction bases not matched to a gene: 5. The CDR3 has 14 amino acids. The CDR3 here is CASSQDRGGFEAFF. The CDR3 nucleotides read TGCGCCAGCAGCCAAGATCGAGGGGGCTTTGAAGCTTTCTTT.

Written as DNA, the CDR3 is TGTGCCATCAGTGCCGAACCGGATCAGCCCCAGCATTTT. Its protein product is CAISAEPDQPQHF. The V call is TRBV10-3, the J call TRBJ1-5; D is unresolved. CDR3 size: 13 residues. Germline V gives CDR1 ENHRY, CDR2 SYGVKD. Trimming left V 4 bases short and J 5 bases short, with 9 bases between.

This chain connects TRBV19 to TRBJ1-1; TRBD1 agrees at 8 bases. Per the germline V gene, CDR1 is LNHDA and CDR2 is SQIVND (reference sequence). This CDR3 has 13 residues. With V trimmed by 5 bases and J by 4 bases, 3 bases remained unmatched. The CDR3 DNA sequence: TGTGCCAGTAGTCTAACAGGGGGCACTGAAGCTTTCTTT. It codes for CASSLTGGTEAFF.

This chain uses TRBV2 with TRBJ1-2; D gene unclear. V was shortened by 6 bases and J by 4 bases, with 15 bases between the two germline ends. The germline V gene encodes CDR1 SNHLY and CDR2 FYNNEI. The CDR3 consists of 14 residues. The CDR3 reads CASREGGLSYGYTF. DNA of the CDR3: TGTGCCAGCAGAGAGGGCGGACTTTCCTATGGCTACACCTTC. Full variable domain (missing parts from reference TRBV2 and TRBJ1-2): EPEVTQTPSHQVTQMGQEVILRCVPISNHLYFYWYRQILGQKVEFLVSFYNNEISEKSEIFDDQFSVERPDGSNFTLKIRSTKLEDSAMYFCASREGGLSYGYTFGSGTRLTVV.

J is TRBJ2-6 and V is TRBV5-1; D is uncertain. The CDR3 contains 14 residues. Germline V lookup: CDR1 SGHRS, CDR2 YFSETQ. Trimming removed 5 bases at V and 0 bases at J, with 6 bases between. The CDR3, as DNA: TGCGCCAGCAGTTTATACTCTGGGGCCAACGTCCTGACTTTC. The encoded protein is CASSLYSGANVLTF.

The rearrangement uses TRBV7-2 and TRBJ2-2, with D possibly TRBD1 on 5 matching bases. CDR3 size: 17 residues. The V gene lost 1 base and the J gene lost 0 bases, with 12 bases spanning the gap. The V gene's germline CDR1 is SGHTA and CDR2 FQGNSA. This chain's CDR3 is CASSLGRWGANTGELFF. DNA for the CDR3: TGTGCCAGCAGCTTAGGCCGTTGGGGCGCGAACACCGGGGAGCTGTTTTTT.

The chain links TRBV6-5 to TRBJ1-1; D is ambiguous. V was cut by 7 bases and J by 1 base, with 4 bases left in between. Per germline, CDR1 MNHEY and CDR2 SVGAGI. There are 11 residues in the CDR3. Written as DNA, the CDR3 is TGTGCCAGCATCCAGAACACTGAAGCTTTCTTT. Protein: CASIQNTEAFF.

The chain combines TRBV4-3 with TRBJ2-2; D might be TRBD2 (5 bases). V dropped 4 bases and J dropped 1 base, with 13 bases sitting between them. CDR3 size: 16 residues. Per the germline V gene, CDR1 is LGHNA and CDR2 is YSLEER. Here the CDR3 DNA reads TGCGCCAGCAGCCCGAGATCGGAGGAGAACACCGGGGAGCTGTTTTTT. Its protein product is CASSPRSEENTGELFF.

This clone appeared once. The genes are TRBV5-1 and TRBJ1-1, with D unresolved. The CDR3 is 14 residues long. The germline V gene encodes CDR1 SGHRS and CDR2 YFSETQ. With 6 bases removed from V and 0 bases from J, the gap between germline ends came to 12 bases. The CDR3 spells CASNTREMNTEAFF. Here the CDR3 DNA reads TGCGCCAGCAACACCCGGGAAATGAACACTGAAGCTTTCTTT.

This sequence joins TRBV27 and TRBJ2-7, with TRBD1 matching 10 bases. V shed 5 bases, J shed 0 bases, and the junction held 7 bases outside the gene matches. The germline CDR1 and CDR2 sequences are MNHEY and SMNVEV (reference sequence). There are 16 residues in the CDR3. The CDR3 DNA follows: TGTGCCAGCAGTATTGACAGGGGGCATAGCTCCTACGAGCAGTACTTC. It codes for CASSIDRGHSSYEQYF.

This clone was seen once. The chain's CDR3 is CASSPNSAGEGETQYF. CDR3 DNA: TGTGCCAGCAGCCCGAATTCGGCGGGAGAGGGAGAGACCCAGTACTTC. V gene TRBV4-2 combines with J gene TRBJ2-5, with 7 bases identical to TRBD2. CDR1 and CDR2 from the germline V gene are LGHNA and YNFKEQ. CDR3 length: 16 residues. V shed 4 bases, J shed 4 bases, and the junction held 12 bases outside the gene matches.

The DNA for the CDR3 is TGTGCCACCAGTGATTTCTCGGCTGCCAGCGGGAGGGCTACAGATACGCAGTATTTT. It translates to CATSDFSAASGRATDTQYF. This chain uses TRBV24-1 with TRBJ2-3, with TRBD2 matching 10 bases. The CDR3 is 19 residues long. J lost 3 bases, V lost 1 base, and 12 bases had no gene match. Germline V gene sequence: CDR1 KGHDR, CDR2 SFDVKD.